These T cell receptor beta chains were read from a single sample in a study of control samples from healthy donors and cancer patients. Libraries were prepared by immunoSEQ multiplex PCR; TCRdb keeps only in-frame clonotypes and omits some of them. This sample carries under 450,000 clones, 90% of them seen once, and the ten largest clones take approximately 6.3%. The source material was PBMCs. All receptors derive from a man aged 40-49 years with head and neck cancer. Both conserved end residues are part of each CDR3. A D gene is named only where the DNA matches it firmly.

j_gene	d_gene	v_gene	CDR3aa	CDR3nt
TRBJ1-2	.	TRBV6-5	CASNPTGGGYTF	TGTGCCAGCAACCCGACTGGTGGAGGCTACACCTTC
TRBJ2-3	.	TRBV28	CASSLPGTDTQYF	TGTGCCAGCAGTTTACCCGGCACAGATACGCAGTATTTT
TRBJ1-1	.	TRBV30	CAWSVGQGPRGEAFF	TGTGCCTGGAGTGTGGGTCAGGGGCCACGCGGGGAAGCTTTCTTT
TRBJ2-1	.	TRBV9	CASSPGEDRAGNEQFF	TGTGCCAGCAGCCCTGGAGAGGACCGTGCAGGGAATGAGCAGTTCTTC
TRBJ2-2	.	TRBV4-1	CASSQGTGELFF	TGCGCCAGCAGCCAGGGTACCGGGGAGCTGTTTTTT
TRBJ2-3	.	TRBV6-5	CASKTLGGTDTQYF	TGTGCCAGCAAGACACTCGGGGGCACAGATACGCAGTATTTT
TRBJ2-1	.	TRBV27	CASSLGFIASYNEQFF	TGTGCCAGCAGTTTGGGGTTTATAGCTTCCTACAATGAGCAGTTCTTC
TRBJ2-1	.	TRBV21-1	CASSTRCRSWACMYEQFF	TGTGCCAGCAGCACCCGGTGCAGGTCGTGGGCGTGTATGTATGAGCAGTTCTTC
TRBJ1-2	TRBD1	TRBV6-2/TRBV6-3	CASSYYPGTGPTNYGYTF	TGTGCCAGCAGCTACTATCCCGGGACAGGACCGACTAACTATGGCTACACCTTC
TRBJ2-7	.	TRBV28	CASSLSFPVHEQYF	TGTGCCAGCAGTTTATCGTTCCCGGTACACGAGCAGTACTTC